The source of this TCR beta chain is a study of CD8 T cells in ankylosing spondylitis. Overall study results and limits: Reported data indicate significant enrichment of disease-linked clones within matched ankylosing spondylitis synovial fluid.

This CDR3 is built from 16 residues. Deletions cut 3 bases from V and 4 bases from J, with 19 bases between. From germline, CDR1 is SGHRS and CDR2 YFSETQ. This clonotype was seen a few times. The antigen is undetermined. In TCRdb, the 5' RACE reads were re-called with MiXCR into one record per CDR3 protein. The sample has approximately 350,000 distinct CDR3 sequences, 14% to 15% seen once. The rearrangement links TRBV5-1 to TRBJ2-5; TRBD1 or TRBD2 may be the D gene (5 bases each). The sequence derives from a male donor with ankylosing spondylitis or in good health (not recorded which). Sequencing used blood, either unsorted or a sorted T cell fraction (not recorded which). The CDR3 protein is CASSYTYSGTGETQYF. The DNA for the CDR3 is TGCGCCAGCAGCTACACTTACTCCGGGACGGGAGAGACCCAGTACTTC.